The entry that follows covers one T cell receptor (beta chain) sequence. This sample stems from a study of blood T cell repertoires in COVID-19. Study-level information: Samples of COVID-19 (acute and convalescent) were obtained from the United States, Italy and Spain.

Source study methods: Nucleated cell counts were estimated from reference gene primer amplification. Assay used: immunoSEQ multiplex PCR; TCRdb lists only in-frame clones, some missing. V and J calls and clone size follow that table, whereas D and trimming were derived from the DNA. Here the sample spans about 47,000 clones, approximately 85% being singletons. CDR1 SGHDT and CDR2 YYEEEE come from the germline V gene. The CDR3 is made up of 16 amino acids. Losses at the gene ends were 3 bases for V and 4 bases for J; bases not matched to a gene: 8. This TCR derives from a human donor with acute or convalescent COVID-19. The donor label of this sample is uncertain. The sequenced sample was peripheral blood. The chain recombines TRBV5-6 with TRBJ1-4; 8 positions match TRBD1. The DNA of the CDR3 is TGTGCCAGCAGCTCGGACAGGGACCTATATAATGAAAAACTGTTTTTT. As protein: CASSSDRDLYNEKLFF.